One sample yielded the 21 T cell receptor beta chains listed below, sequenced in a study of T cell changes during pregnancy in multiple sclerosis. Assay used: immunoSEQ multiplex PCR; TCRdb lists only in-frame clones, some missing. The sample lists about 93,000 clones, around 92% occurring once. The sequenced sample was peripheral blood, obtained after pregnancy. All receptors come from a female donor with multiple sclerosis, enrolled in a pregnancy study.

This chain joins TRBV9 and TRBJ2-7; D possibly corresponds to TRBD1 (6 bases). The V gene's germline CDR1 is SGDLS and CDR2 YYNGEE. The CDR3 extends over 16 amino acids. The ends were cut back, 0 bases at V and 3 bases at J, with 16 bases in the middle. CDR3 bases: TGTGCCAGCAGCGTAGAGGGACGACAGGCTTTCTACGAGCAGTACTTC. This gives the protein CASSVEGRQAFYEQYF.

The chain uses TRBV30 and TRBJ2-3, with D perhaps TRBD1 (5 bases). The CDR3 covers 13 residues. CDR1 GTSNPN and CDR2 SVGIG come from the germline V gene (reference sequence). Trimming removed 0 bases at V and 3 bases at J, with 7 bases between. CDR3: CAWSVSGTDTQYF. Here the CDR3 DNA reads TGTGCCTGGAGTGTATCAGGGACAGATACGCAGTATTTT.

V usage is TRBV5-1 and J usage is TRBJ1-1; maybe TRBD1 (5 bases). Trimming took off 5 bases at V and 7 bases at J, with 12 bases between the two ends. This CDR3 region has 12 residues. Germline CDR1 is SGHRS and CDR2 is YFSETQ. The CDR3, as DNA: TGCGCCAGCAGGTTGACAGTTGGTGAAGCTTTCTTT. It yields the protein CASRLTVGEAFF. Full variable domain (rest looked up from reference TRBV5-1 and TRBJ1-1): KAGVTQTPRYLIKTRGQQVTLSCSPISGHRSVSWYQQTPGQGLQFLFEYFSETQRNKGNFPGRFSGRQFSNSRSEMNVSTLELGDSALYLCASRLTVGEAFFGQGTRLTVV.

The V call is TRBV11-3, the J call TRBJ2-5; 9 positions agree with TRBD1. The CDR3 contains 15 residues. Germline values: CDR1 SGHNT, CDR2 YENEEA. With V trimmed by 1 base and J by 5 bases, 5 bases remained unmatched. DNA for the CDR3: TGTGCCAGCAGCTTAGTGGGGACAGGGTCGGAGACCCAGTACTTC. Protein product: CASSLVGTGSETQYF.

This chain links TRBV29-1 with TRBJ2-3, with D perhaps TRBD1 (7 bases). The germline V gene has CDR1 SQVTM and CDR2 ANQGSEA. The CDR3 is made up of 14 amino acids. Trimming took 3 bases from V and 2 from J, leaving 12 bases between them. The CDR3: CSVEEGANTDTQYF. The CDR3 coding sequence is TGCAGCGTTGAGGAGGGGGCCAACACAGATACGCAGTATTTT.

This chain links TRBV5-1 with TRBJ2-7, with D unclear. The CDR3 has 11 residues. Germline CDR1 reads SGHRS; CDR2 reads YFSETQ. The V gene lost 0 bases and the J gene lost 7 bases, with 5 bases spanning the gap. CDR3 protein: CASSLGHEQYF. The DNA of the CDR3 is TGCGCCAGCAGCTTGGGACATGAGCAGTACTTC.

DNA for the CDR3: TGTGCCAGTAGTATTCAGGGGGCTCAGCCCCAGCATTTT. This translates into CASSIQGAQPQHF. This chain links TRBV19 with TRBJ1-5; 8 bases fit TRBD1. Germline V gene sequence: CDR1 LNHDA, CDR2 SQIVND (reference sequence). V shed 3 bases and J 6 bases; nucleotides not matched to a gene: 1. The length of the CDR3 is 13 residues.

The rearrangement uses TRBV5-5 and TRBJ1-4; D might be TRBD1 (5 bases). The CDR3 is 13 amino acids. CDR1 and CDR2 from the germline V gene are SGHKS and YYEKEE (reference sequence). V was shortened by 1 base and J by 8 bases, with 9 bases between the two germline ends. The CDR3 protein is CASSLQGEEKLFF. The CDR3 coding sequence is TGTGCCAGCAGCTTGCAGGGTGAGGAAAAACTGTTTTTT.

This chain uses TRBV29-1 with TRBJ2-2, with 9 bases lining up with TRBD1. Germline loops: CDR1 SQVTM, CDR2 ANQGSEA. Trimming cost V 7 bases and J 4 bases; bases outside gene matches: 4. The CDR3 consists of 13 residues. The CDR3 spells CSGGTGFTGELFF. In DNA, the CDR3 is TGCAGCGGAGGGACAGGGTTCACCGGGGAGCTGTTTTTT.

The CDR3: CASSLVGQGVGGYTF. The CDR3 DNA reads as TGTGCCAGCAGCTTAGTGGGACAGGGGGTAGGTGGCTACACCTTC. The rearrangement links TRBV7-8 to TRBJ1-2; 11 bases match TRBD1. The CDR3 covers 15 residues. The junction had 5 bases not matched to a gene; V was cut back by 1 base and J by 7 bases. Germline-derived CDR1 and CDR2 are SGHVS and FQNEAQ.

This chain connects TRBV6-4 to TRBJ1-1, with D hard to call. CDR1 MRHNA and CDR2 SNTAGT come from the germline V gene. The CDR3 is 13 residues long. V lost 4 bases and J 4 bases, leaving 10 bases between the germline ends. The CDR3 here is CASSAQVFTEAFF. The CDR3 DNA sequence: TGTGCCAGCAGTGCGCAGGTCTTCACTGAAGCTTTCTTT.

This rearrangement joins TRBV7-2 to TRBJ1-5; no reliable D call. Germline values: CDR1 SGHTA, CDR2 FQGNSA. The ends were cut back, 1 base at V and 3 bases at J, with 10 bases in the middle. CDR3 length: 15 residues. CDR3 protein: CASSLVGGPNQPQHF. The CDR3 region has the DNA TGTGCCAGCAGCTTAGTGGGAGGTCCCAATCAGCCCCAGCATTTT.

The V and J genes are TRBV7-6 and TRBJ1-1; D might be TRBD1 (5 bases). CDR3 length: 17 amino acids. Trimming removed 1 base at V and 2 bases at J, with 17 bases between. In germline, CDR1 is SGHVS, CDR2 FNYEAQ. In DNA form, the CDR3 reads TGTGCCAGCAGCTTAGAGGCCGCAGGGTTTGCAAACACTGAAGCTTTCTTT. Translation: CASSLEAAGFANTEAFF.

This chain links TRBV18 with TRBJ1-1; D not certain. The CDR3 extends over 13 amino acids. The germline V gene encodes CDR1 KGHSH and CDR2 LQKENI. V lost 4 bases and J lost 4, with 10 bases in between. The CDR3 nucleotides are TGTGCCAGCTCACGCGGGATGGGCACTGAAGCTTTCTTT. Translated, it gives CASSRGMGTEAFF.

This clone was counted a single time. This CDR3 is CASSFQGLPYNEQFF. CDR3 in DNA: TGTGCCAGCAGCTTTCAGGGACTACCTTACAATGAGCAGTTCTTC. This chain joins TRBV7-9 and TRBJ2-1, with 7 bases matching TRBD2. CDR1 and CDR2 from the germline V gene are SEHNR and FQNEAQ (reference sequence). V was clipped by 3 bases and J by 4 bases; unmatched bases: 6. The CDR3 is made up of 15 amino acids. Full variable domain (rest looked up from reference TRBV7-9 and TRBJ2-1): DTGVSQNPRHKITKRGQNVTFRCDPISEHNRLYWYRQTLGQGPEFLTYFQNEAQLEKSRLLSDRFSAERPKGSFSTLEIQRTEQGDSAMYLCASSFQGLPYNEQFFGPGTRLTVL.

The CDR3 nucleotides are TGTGCCAGCAGCCCGATCCAGCGCCGGAGGGGCTCCTACGAGCAGTACTTC. Translated, it gives CASSPIQRRRGSYEQYF. V is TRBV11-2 and J is TRBJ2-7, with a weak D call TRBD2 (6 bases). V gave up 5 bases and J gave up 0 bases, with 20 bases separating them. The CDR3 has 17 residues. CDR1 is SGHAT, CDR2 FQNNGV, per germline.

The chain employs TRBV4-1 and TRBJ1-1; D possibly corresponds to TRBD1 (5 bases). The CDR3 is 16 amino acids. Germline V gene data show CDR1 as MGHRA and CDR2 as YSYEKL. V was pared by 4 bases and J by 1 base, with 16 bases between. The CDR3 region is CASSLISGQPNTEAFF. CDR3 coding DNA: TGCGCCAGCAGCCTCATATCAGGGCAGCCGAACACTGAAGCTTTCTTT.

Written as DNA, the CDR3 is TGCGCCAGCAGCTTGGGGACAGCATTTTTAGCCAAAAACATTCAGTACTTC. Its translation is CASSLGTAFLAKNIQYF. The J gene is TRBJ2-4, the V gene TRBV5-1, with D perhaps TRBD1 (6 bases). The CDR3 extends over 17 amino acids. The germline CDR1 and CDR2 sequences are SGHRS and YFSETQ. With 0 bases removed from V and 0 bases from J, the gap between germline ends came to 13 bases. Together with reference TRBV5-1 and TRBJ2-4, the CDR3 gives the full variable domain: KAGVTQTPRYLIKTRGQQVTLSCSPISGHRSVSWYQQTPGQGLQFLFEYFSETQRNKGNFPGRFSGRQFSNSRSEMNVSTLELGDSALYLCASSLGTAFLAKNIQYFGAGTRLSVL.

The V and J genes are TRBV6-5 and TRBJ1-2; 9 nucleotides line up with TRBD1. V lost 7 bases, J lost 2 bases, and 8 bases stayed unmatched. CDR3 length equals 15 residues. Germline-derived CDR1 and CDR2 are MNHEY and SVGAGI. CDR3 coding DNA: TGTGCCAGCAAGTGGGACAGGGACAGAAACTATGGCTACACCTTC. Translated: CASKWDRDRNYGYTF.

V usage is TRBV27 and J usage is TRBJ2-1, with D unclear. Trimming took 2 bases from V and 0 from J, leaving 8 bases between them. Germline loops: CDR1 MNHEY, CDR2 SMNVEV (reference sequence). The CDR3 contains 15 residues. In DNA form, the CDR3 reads TGTGCCAGCAGTTTACAGGCGAGCTCCTACAATGAGCAGTTCTTC. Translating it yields CASSLQASSYNEQFF.

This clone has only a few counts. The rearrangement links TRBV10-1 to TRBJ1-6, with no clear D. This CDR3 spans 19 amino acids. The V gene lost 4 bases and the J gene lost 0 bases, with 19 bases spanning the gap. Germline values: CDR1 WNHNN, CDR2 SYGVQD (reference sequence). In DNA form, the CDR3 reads TGCGCCAGCAGTGCACGGGAAACATTCCCCAGCTCCTATAATTCACCCCTCCACTTT. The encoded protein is CASSARETFPSSYNSPLHF.